Given below is one TCR beta chain in context. Antigen unknown. The data were taken from a study of OX40 agonist ivuxolimab in advanced cancers. In the study overall: Patients were dosed with the agonistic anti-OX40 (CD134) antibody ivuxolimab. Each patient was given ivuxolimab into a vein every 2 weeks, at 0.01 to 10 mg/kg. Allowance was made for prior anti-PD-1, anti-PD-L1 or anti-CTLA-4 therapy, and about 44% had some.

Notes on the study in general: Clones of CD4+ and CD8+ blood T cells grew by week 6 at doses of 0.1 to 3.0 mg/kg.

The CDR3 is 14 residues long. The ends lost 8 bases at V and 2 bases at J; junction bases unmatched: 4. CDR1 is SNHLY and CDR2 is FYNNEI in the germline V gene. Repertoires were generated with immunoSEQ multiplex PCR, while TCRdb's copy carries only in-frame clones and drops some. The table lists 80,000 or so clones, approximately 89% of them singletons. The sequence came from an adult with an advanced solid tumor such as melanoma, head and neck, liver or kidney cancer. The input for sequencing was CD4+ or CD8+ T cells sorted from blood, taken in a trial of the OX40 agonist ivuxolimab. V usage is TRBV2 and J usage is TRBJ2-1; 9 bases are shared with TRBD2. CDR3 in DNA: TGTGCCAGCGGGGGGACTAGCACCTACAATGAGCAGTTCTTC. This encodes CASGGTSTYNEQFF. Variable domain in full (rest from reference TRBV2 and TRBJ2-1): EPEVTQTPSHQVTQMGQEVILRCVPISNHLYFYWYRQILGQKVEFLVSFYNNEISEKSEIFDDQFSVERPDGSNFTLKIRSTKLEDSAMYFCASGGTSTYNEQFFGPGTRLTVL.